A single sample is the source of the 15 T cell receptor beta chains below, sequenced in a study of control samples from healthy donors and cancer patients. Assay used: immunoSEQ multiplex PCR; TCRdb lists only in-frame clones, some missing. The sample holds about 160,000 clones; roughly 94% are singletons and the top ten take approximately 14%. Sequences were obtained from PBMCs. The receptors originated from a man aged 60-69 years with colorectal cancer.

This chain joins TRBV6-1 and TRBJ1-5, with D perhaps matching TRBD1 (5 bases). Trimming pared 4 bases from V and 0 bases from J, leaving 13 bases between. This CDR3 comprises 16 residues. The V gene's germline CDR1 is MNHNS and CDR2 SASEGT. In DNA, the CDR3 is TGTGCCAGCAGTGTTTCGACAGACGATAGCAATCAGCCCCAGCATTTT. Residues: CASSVSTDDSNQPQHF.

This clone has only one observation. The chain links TRBV21-1 to TRBJ2-3; the tabulated D call, TRBD1, remains unverified against the DNA. TRBV21-1 is a documented pseudogene. The CDR3 extends over 15 amino acids. This chain's CDR3 is CASSTRDSWSDTQYF. Written as DNA, the CDR3 is TGTGCCAGCAGCACCCGGGACAGCTGGTCAGATACGCAGTATTTT.

The rearrangement links TRBV18 to TRBJ1-6, with TRBD1 matching 8 bases. There are 18 residues in the CDR3. Germline CDR1 and CDR2: KGHSH and LQKENI. Unmatched junction bases numbered 13, after V lost 2 bases and J lost 7 bases. CDR3 sequence (DNA): TGTGCCAGCTCACCATTCCTCAACGACAGGGGCTCCAATTCACCCCTCCACTTT. Encoded protein: CASSPFLNDRGSNSPLHF.

V is TRBV2 and J is TRBJ1-4, with 9 positions matching TRBD1. V shed 7 bases and J 5 bases; nucleotides not matched to a gene: 8. CDR3 size: 15 residues. Germline V CDR1 and CDR2: SNHLY, FYNNEI. CDR3 in DNA: TGTGCCAGCAAGCCTCTCGGACAGGGGAATGAAAAACTGTTTTTT. Its protein product is CASKPLGQGNEKLFF. Full variable domain (rest looked up from reference TRBV2 and TRBJ1-4): EPEVTQTPSHQVTQMGQEVILRCVPISNHLYFYWYRQILGQKVEFLVSFYNNEISEKSEIFDDQFSVERPDGSNFTLKIRSTKLEDSAMYFCASKPLGQGNEKLFFGSGTQLSVL.

The chain recombines TRBV5-1 with TRBJ2-1; the match to TRBD2 covers 13 bases. V shed 6 bases and J 1 base; nucleotides not matched to a gene: 1. The CDR3 loop spans 15 amino acids. Germline V gives CDR1 SGHRS, CDR2 YFSETQ. In DNA form, the CDR3 reads TGCGCCAGCACGACTAGCGGGGGGTCCTACAATGAGCAGTTCTTC. This encodes CASTTSGGSYNEQFF.

V gene TRBV30 combines with J gene TRBJ2-1, with TRBD2 as a possible D gene (6 bases). The germline CDR1 and CDR2 sequences are GTSNPN and SVGIG (reference sequence). V dropped 8 bases and J dropped 4 bases, with 12 bases sitting between them. The CDR3 is 12 amino acids. In DNA form, the CDR3 reads TGTGCCGGAGGGGCGGATTACAATGAGCAGTTCTTC. Its protein is CAGGADYNEQFF. Full variable domain (rest looked up from reference TRBV30 and TRBJ2-1): SQTIHQWPATLVQPVGSPLSLECTVEGTSNPNLYWYRQAAGRGLQLLFYSVGIGQISSEVPQNLSASRPQDRQFILSSKKLLLSDSGFYLCAGGADYNEQFFGPGTRLTVL.

This clone was found once. DNA of the CDR3: TGTGCCCGTGGGGCGGGGTGGGGGGGCGCAAGCGCTGGCGGCTACACCTTC. This encodes CARGAGWGGASAGGYTF. The rearrangement uses TRBV19 and TRBJ1-2, with D perhaps TRBD1 (6 bases). The CDR3 contains 17 residues. Germline CDR1 LNHDA, CDR2 SQIVND (reference sequence). With 11 bases removed from V and 8 bases from J, the gap between germline ends came to 33 bases.

The V and J genes are TRBV4-3 and TRBJ1-1, with TRBD1 identical over 7 bases. The CDR3 contains 14 residues. The junction had 7 bases not matched to a gene; V was cut back by 2 bases and J by 7 bases. CDR1 LGHNA and CDR2 YSLEER come from the germline V gene. The CDR3 is CASSQIDREDEAFF. Here the CDR3 DNA reads TGCGCCAGCAGCCAAATTGACAGGGAGGATGAAGCTTTCTTT.

The count of this clone is one. The rearrangement joins TRBV7-2 to TRBJ2-5, with D possibly being TRBD2 (5 bases). Trimming stripped 3 bases from V and 6 bases from J, with 8 bases between. The CDR3 has 12 residues. Germline V lookup: CDR1 SGHTA, CDR2 FQGNSA. The CDR3 nucleotides read TGTGCCAGCAGCTTTGAGGGAAAGACCCAGTACTTC. It yields the protein CASSFEGKTQYF.

This chain uses TRBV3-1 (or the pseudogene TRBV3-2) with TRBJ2-1, with 7 nucleotides matching TRBD2. In germline, CDR1 is LGHDT, CDR2 YNNKEL (reference sequence). This CDR3 has 14 amino acids. V was clipped by 2 bases and J by 4 bases; unmatched bases: 2. Here the CDR3 reads CASSQSGEYNEQFF. In nucleotides, the CDR3 is TGTGCCAGCAGCCAAAGCGGGGAGTACAATGAGCAGTTCTTC.

The chain uses TRBV6-2 or TRBV6-3 and TRBJ2-7; 12 positions match TRBD2. Unmatched junction bases numbered 8, after V lost 2 bases and J lost 3 bases. CDR1 and CDR2 (germline): MNHEY, SVGEGT. The CDR3 is 17 amino acids. The DNA of the CDR3 is TGTGCCAGCAGTTACCGGACTAGCGGGGCGGCAGACTACGAGCAGTACTTC. It is translated as CASSYRTSGAADYEQYF.

The rearrangement joins TRBV10-3 to TRBJ1-1; TRBD1 might be the D (5 bases). Germline V gene sequence: CDR1 ENHRY, CDR2 SYGVKD. Trimming left V 4 bases short and J 3 bases short, with 12 bases between. The CDR3 length is 14 residues. Written as DNA, the CDR3 is TGTGCCATCAGTGCGGGACCTCAGGACACTGAAGCTTTCTTT. Residues: CAISAGPQDTEAFF.

The V and J genes are TRBV28 and TRBJ2-7; 10 positions match TRBD1. The CDR3 has 15 amino acids. With V trimmed by 4 bases and J by 5 bases, 8 bases remained unmatched. Per germline, CDR1 MDHEN and CDR2 SYDVKM. The CDR3 DNA is TGTGCCAGCAGTTCCGCCGGGACAGGGGTTGACGAGCAGTACTTC. This encodes CASSSAGTGVDEQYF.

In this sample, this clone turned up once. CDR3 in amino acids: CASSLGTEAGELFF. CDR3 nucleotide sequence: TGCGCCAGCAGCTTAGGGACCGAGGCCGGGGAGCTGTTTTTT. This rearrangement joins TRBV5-1 to TRBJ2-2; D possibly uses TRBD1 or TRBD2 (5 bases each). The germline gives CDR1 SGHRS, CDR2 YFSETQ. Trimming removed 2 bases from V and 6 bases from J, with 11 bases in between. The CDR3 totals 14 residues.

The chain couples TRBV9 to TRBJ1-6, with D uncertain. Germline V gene lookup returns CDR1 SGDLS and CDR2 YYNGEE. V lost 4 bases, J lost 2 bases, and 13 bases lay in between. The CDR3 contains 16 residues. CDR3 amino acids: CASSYTPTPYNSPLHF. The CDR3 DNA is TGTGCCAGCAGCTATACTCCGACTCCCTATAATTCACCCCTCCACTTT.